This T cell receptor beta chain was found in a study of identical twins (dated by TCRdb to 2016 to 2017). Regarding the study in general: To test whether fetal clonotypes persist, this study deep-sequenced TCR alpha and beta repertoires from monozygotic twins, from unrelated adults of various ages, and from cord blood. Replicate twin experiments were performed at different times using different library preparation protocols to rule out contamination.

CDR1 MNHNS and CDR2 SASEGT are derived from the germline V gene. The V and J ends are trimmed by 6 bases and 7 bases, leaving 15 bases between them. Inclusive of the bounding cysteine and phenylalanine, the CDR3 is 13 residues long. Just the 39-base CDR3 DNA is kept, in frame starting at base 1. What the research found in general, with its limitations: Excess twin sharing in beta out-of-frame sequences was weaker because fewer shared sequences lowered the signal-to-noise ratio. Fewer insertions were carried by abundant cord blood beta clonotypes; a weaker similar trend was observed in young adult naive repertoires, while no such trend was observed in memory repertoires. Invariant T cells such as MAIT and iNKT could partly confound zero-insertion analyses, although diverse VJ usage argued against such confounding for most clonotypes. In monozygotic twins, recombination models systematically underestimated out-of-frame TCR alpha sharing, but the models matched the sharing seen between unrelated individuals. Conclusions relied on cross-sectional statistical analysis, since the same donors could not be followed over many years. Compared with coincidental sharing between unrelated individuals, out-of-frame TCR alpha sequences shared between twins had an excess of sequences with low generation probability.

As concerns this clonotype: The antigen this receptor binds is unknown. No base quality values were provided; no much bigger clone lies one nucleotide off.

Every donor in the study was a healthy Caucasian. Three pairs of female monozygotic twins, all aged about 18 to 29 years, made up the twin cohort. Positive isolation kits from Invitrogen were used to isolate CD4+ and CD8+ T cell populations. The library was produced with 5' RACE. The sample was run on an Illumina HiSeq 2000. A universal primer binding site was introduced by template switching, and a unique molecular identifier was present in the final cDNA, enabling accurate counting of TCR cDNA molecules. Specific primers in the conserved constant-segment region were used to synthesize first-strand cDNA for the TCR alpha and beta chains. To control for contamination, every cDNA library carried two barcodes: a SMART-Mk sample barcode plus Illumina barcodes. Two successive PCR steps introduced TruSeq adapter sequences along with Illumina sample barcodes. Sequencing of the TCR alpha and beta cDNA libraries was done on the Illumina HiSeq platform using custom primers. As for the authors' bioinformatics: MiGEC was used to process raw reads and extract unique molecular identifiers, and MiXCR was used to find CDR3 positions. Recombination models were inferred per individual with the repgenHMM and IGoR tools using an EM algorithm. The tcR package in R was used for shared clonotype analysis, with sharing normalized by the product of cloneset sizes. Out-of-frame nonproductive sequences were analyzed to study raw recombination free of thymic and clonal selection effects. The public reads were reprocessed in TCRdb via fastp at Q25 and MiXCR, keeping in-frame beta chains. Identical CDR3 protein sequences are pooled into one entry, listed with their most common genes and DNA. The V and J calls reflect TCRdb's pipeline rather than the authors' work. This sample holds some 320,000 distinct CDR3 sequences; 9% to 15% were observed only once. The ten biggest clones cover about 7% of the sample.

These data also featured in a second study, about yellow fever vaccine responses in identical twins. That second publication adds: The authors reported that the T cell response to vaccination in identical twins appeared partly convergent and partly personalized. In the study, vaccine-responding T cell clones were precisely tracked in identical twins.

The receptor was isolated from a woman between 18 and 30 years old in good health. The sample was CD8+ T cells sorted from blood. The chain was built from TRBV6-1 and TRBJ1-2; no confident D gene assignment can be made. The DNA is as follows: TGTGCCAGCAGCGCCAACAACCGGGGTGGCTACACCTTC. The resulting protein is CASSANNRGGYTF.